This T cell receptor (beta chain) was profiled in a study of CD8 T cells in ankylosing spondylitis. V was cut by 6 bases and J by 2 bases, with 13 bases left in between. The CDR3 extends over 14 amino acids. MiXCR, applied by TCRdb to the 5' RACE reads, yields one record per CDR3 protein. The repertoire holds about 360,000 distinct CDR3 sequences, with 20% as singletons. Study-wide findings and caveats: Disease-linked clones were reportedly significantly enriched in matched ankylosing spondylitis synovial fluid. Apparently characteristic of ankylosing spondylitis blood was a TCR beta motif (about 8 highly homologous variants).

Remarks on this clonotype: As yet, its antigen is unknown.

Sequenced sample: blood, either unsorted or a sorted T cell fraction (not recorded which). The receptor was isolated from a male donor with ankylosing spondylitis or in good health (not recorded which). The rearrangement links TRBV12-3 or TRBV12-4 to TRBJ2-5; D remains unclear. CDR3 coding DNA: TGTGCCAGCAGCTCCAATGGGGAACAAGAGACCCAGTACTTC. Translation: CASSSNGEQETQYF.